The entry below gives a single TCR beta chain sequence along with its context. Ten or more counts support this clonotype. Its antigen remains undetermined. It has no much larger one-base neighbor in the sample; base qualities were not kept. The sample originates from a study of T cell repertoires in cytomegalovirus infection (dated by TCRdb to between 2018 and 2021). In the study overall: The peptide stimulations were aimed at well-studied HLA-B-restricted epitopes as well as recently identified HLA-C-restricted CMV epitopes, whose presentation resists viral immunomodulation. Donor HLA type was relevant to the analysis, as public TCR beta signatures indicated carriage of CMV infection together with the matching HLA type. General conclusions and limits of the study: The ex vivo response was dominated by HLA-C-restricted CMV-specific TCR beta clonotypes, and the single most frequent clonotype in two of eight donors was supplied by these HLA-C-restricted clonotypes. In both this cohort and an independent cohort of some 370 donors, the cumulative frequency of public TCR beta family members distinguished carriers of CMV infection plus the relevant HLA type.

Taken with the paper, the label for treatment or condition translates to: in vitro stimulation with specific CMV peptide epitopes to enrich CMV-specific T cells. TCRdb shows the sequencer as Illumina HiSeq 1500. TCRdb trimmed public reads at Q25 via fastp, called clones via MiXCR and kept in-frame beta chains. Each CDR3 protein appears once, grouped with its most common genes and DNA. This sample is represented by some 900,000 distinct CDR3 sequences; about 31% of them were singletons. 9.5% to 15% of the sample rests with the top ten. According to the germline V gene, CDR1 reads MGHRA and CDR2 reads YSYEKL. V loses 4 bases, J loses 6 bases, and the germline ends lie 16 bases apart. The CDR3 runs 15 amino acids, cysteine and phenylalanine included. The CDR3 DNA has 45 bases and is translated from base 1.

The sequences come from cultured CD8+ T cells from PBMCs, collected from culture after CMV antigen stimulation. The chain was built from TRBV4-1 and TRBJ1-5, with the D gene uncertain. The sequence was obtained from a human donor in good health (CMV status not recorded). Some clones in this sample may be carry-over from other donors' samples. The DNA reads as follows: TGCGCCAGCAGCCCCGAGGAGGTGGATGGTCAGCCCCAGCATTTT. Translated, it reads CASSPEEVDGQPQHF.